The rows below give T cell receptor beta chains drawn from one sample of a study of blood T cell repertoires in COVID-19. Sequencing was performed with immunoSEQ multiplex PCR; in TCRdb, only in-frame clones are kept and a portion is missing. Here the sample spans about 220,000 clones, under 90% being singletons. Sequencing was carried out using peripheral blood. All receptors come from a woman of 80 years or more with acute or convalescent COVID-19. Both conserved end residues are part of each CDR3. A D gene is named only where the DNA matches it firmly. Expanded clones are given a class, and other clones once, few, many or no size at all.

V gene,clone size,D gene,J gene,CDR3 DNA,CDR3 protein
TRBV30,few,NA,TRBJ1-6,TGTGCCTGCCGAGGACAGTCTAATTCACCCCTCCACTTT,CACRGQSNSPLHF
TRBV7-9,NA,TRBD1,TRBJ1-1,TGTGCCAGCAGCTTAGCGGGACAGGGGTCCACTGAAGCTTTCTTT,CASSLAGQGSTEAFF
TRBV7-2,NA,TRBD1,TRBJ1-3,TGTGCCAGCAGCTTAGCGCCGGACCCACAGGGGAACACCATATATTTT,CASSLAPDPQGNTIYF
TRBV5-6,NA,NA,TRBJ2-3,TGTGCCAGCAGCTCATCAGATACGCAGTATTTT,CASSSSDTQYF
TRBV10-3,NA,NA,TRBJ2-7,TGTGCCCACAGCCCCGATCGATTGTCGGCTAGCATTTTCTCCGAGCAGTACTTC,CAHSPDRLSASIFSEQYF
TRBV12-3/TRBV12-4,NA,NA,TRBJ1-4,TGTGCCAGCAGTCCCAGCGGGGGTGAAAAACTGTTTTTT,CASSPSGGEKLFF
TRBV27,NA,NA,TRBJ2-1,TGTGCCAGCAGTTTACAGGGCCTATACAATGAGCAGTTCTTC,CASSLQGLYNEQFF
TRBV9,NA,TRBD1,TRBJ2-2,TGTGCCAGCAGCGTGACGGGACAGACATACACCGGGGAGCTGTTTTTT,CASSVTGQTYTGELFF
TRBV14,NA,TRBD2,TRBJ2-1,TGTGCCAGCAGCCAAGGTAGACTAGCGGGAGGGGATGAGCAGTTCTTC,CASSQGRLAGGDEQFF
TRBV28,NA,NA,TRBJ1-1,TGTGCCAGCAGTTCATCCTGGAGGGCAACTGAAGCTTTCTTT,CASSSSWRATEAFF
TRBV27,NA,NA,TRBJ1-6,TGTGCCAGCAGATACAGGGTATCGAATTCACCCCTCCACTTT,CASRYRVSNSPLHF
TRBV7-3,once,NA,TRBJ1-1,TGTGCCAGCAGCCCGGACTTAGACACTGAAGCTTTCTTT,CASSPDLDTEAFF
TRBV29-1,many,NA,TRBJ1-1,TGCAGCGCTTGGCCGGGACAAACTATTGCGAGCACTGAAGCTTTCTTT,CSAWPGQTIASTEAFF
TRBV6-6,NA,NA,TRBJ2-2,TGTGCCAGCAGCCTGGGCAGTTACACCGGGGAGCTGTTTTTT,CASSLGSYTGELFF
TRBV6-2/TRBV6-3,few,NA,TRBJ1-1,TGTGCCAGCAGTTTAGGCGGATTGAACACTGAAGCTTTCTTT,CASSLGGLNTEAFF
TRBV6-1,NA,NA,TRBJ1-1,TGTGCCAGCAGTGACCCGACATCCACTCTGAACACTGAAGCTTTCTTT,CASSDPTSTLNTEAFF
TRBV19,few,NA,TRBJ1-1,TGTGCCAGTATAGCGTTCGCTGAAGCTTTCTTT,CASIAFAEAFF
TRBV3-1/TRBV3-2,NA,NA,TRBJ2-5,TGTGCCAGCAGCCAAGATCTGATCACGGGGTCCCAACCCCAAGAGACCCAGTACTTC,CASSQDLITGSQPQETQYF
TRBV6-5,NA,TRBD1,TRBJ1-2,TGTGCCAGCAGTTACCCGGACAGGGGAGATGGCTACACCTTC,CASSYPDRGDGYTF
TRBV9,NA,NA,TRBJ2-1,TGTGCCAGCAGCGTAGACGGGAATGAGCAGTTCTTC,CASSVDGNEQFF
TRBV19,once,TRBD1,TRBJ1-6,TGTGCCAGTAGTAGCAAAGGACAGGTGAGGGATTCACCCCTCCACTTT,CASSSKGQVRDSPLHF
TRBV6-4,NA,TRBD1,TRBJ1-2,TGTGCCAGCAGCCATGGAAGGACAGGGGGTGGCTACACCTTC,CASSHGRTGGGYTF
TRBV28,NA,TRBD1,TRBJ1-2,TGTGCCAGCAGTTCTGGACAGGGCGAGGCCGGCTACACCTTC,CASSSGQGEAGYTF
TRBV2,NA,NA,TRBJ1-2,TGTGCCAGCAGCGTCGACAAGGGGGGCTACACCTTC,CASSVDKGGYTF
TRBV4-3,NA,NA,TRBJ2-1,TGCGCCAGCAGCCAAGAGCTAGGAGTTGAGCAGTTCTTC,CASSQELGVEQFF
TRBV10-1,NA,NA,TRBJ1-2,TGCGCCAGCAGTGAAGGGGGTTGTGGCTACACCTTC,CASSEGGCGYTF
TRBV3-1/TRBV3-2,NA,TRBD1,TRBJ1-1,TGTGCCAGCAGCCAAGGGCAGGGGGCAGAGAACACTGAAGCTTTCTTT,CASSQGQGAENTEAFF
TRBV11-3,NA,NA,TRBJ2-2,TGTGCCAGCAGCCCTCTCAGAGGAAAGAACACCGGGGAGCTGTTTTTT,CASSPLRGKNTGELFF
TRBV28,NA,NA,TRBJ1-1,TGTGCCAGCAGTTTATTCATGGGGAGCGGTGAAGCTTTCTTT,CASSLFMGSGEAFF
TRBV9,NA,TRBD2,TRBJ2-1,TGTGCCAGCAGCGTAGACGGGGGGGTATGGAATGAGCAGTTCTTC,CASSVDGGVWNEQFF
TRBV21-1,NA,NA,TRBJ1-1,TGTGCCAGCAGCACCCGCGGGACAGCGGTTACAACGATCGAAGCTTTCTTT,CASSTRGTAVTTIEAFF
TRBV14,once,NA,TRBJ2-3,TGTGCCAGCAGCCAAGGACTAGATACGCAGTATTTT,CASSQGLDTQYF
TRBV21-1,NA,NA,TRBJ2-3,TGTGCCAGCAGCACCCGGACAGGGTTTAGCACAGATACGCAGTATTTT,CASSTRTGFSTDTQYF
TRBV11-3,once,NA,TRBJ2-7,TGTGCCAGCAGCGGGGGCCTTGCCTACGAGCAGTACTTC,CASSGGLAYEQYF
TRBV6-5,NA,TRBD1,TRBJ1-2,TGTGCCAGCAGCCGGAGGGACAGGGGGCGAGAAGGCTACACCTTC,CASSRRDRGREGYTF
TRBV5-5,NA,TRBD1,TRBJ2-5,TGTGCCAGCAGCCCCTACCGGGACAGTCAAGAGACCCAGTACTTC,CASSPYRDSQETQYF
TRBV24-1,NA,TRBD1,TRBJ2-3,TGTGCCACCAGTGATTCCCCTGACAGGGCAGATACGCAGTATTTT,CATSDSPDRADTQYF
TRBV6-6,NA,TRBD2,TRBJ2-7,TGTGCCAGCAGCAGCAAGCGGGGGGGAAACTACGAGCAGTACTTC,CASSSKRGGNYEQYF
TRBV6-5,NA,NA,TRBJ1-2,TGTGCCAGCAGTTATGGCAGGCTGTTAGGCTACACCTTC,CASSYGRLLGYTF
TRBV19,NA,NA,TRBJ2-5,TGTGCCCGACGCAGGGAGACCCAGTACTTC,CARRRETQYF